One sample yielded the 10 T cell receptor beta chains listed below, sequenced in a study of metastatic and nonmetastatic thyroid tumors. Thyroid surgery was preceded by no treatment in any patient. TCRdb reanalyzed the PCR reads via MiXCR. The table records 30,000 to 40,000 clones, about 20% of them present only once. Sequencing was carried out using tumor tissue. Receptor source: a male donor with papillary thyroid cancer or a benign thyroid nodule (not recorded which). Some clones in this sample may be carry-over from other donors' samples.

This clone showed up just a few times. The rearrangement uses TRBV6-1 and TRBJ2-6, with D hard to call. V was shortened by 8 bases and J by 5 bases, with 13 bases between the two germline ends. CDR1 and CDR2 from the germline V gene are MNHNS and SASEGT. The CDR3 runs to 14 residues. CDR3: CASRVSSRANVLTF. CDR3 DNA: TGTGCCAGCCGTGTCAGCTCCCGGGCCAACGTCCTGACTTTC.

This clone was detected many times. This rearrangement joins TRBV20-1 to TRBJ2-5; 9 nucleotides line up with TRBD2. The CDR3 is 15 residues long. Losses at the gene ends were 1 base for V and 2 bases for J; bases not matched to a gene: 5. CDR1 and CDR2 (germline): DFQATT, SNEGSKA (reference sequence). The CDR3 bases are TGCAGTGCTAGAGCCTACCTAGCGGGACAAGAGACCCAGTACTTC. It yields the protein CSARAYLAGQETQYF.

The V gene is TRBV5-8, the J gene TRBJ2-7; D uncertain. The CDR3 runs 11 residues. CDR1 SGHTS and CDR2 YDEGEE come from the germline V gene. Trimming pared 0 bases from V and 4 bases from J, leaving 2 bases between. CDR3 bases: TGTGCCAGCAGCTTGGAGTACGAGCAGTACTTC. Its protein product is CASSLEYEQYF.

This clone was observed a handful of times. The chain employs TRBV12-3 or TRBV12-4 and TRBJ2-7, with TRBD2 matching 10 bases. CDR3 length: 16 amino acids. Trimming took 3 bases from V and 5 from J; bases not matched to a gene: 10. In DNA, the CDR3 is TGTGCCAGCAGTTTGAGCCTAGCGGGGGTGAGCCACGAGCAGTACTTC. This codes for CASSLSLAGVSHEQYF.

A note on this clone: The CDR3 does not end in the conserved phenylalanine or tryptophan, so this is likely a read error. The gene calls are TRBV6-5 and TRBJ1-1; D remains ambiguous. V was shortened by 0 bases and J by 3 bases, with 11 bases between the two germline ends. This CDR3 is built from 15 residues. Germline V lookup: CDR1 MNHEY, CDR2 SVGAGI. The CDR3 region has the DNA TGTGCCAGCAGTTACTCGAAAGGGTCGGACACTGAAGCTTTCTGT. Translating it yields CASSYSKGSDTEAFC.

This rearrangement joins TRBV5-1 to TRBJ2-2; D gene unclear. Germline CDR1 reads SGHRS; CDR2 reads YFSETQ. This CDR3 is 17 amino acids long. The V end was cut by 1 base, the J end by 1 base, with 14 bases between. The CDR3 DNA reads TGCGCCAGCAGCTTGACTCTGGCAGGCTTGAACACCGGGGAGCTGTTTTTT. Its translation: CASSLTLAGLNTGELFF.

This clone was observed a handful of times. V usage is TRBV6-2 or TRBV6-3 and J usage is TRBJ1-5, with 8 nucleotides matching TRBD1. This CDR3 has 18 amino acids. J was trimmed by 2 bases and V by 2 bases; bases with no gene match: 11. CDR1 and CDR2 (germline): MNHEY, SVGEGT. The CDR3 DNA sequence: TGTGCCAGCAGTTACCGGGACAGGACCCTCAGCGGCAATCAGCCCCAGCATTTT. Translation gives CASSYRDRTLSGNQPQHF.

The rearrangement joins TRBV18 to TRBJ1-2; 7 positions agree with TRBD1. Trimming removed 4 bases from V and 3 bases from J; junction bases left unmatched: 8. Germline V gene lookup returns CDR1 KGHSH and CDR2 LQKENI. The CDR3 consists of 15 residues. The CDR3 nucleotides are TGTGCCAGCTCACAACAGGGGAGGAGTGACTATGGCTACACCTTC. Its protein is CASSQQGRSDYGYTF.

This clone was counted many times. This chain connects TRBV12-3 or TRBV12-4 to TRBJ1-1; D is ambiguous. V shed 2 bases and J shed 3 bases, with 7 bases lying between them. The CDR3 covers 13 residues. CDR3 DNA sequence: TGTGCCAGCAGTTTACTGGAGGACACTGAAGCTTTCTTT. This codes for CASSLLEDTEAFF.

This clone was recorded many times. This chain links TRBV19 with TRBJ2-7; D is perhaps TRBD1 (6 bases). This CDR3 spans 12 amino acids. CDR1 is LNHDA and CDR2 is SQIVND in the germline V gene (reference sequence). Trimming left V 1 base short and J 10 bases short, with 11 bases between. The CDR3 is CASSIGGHRQYF. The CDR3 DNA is TGTGCCAGTAGTATAGGGGGACACCGCCAGTACTTC.